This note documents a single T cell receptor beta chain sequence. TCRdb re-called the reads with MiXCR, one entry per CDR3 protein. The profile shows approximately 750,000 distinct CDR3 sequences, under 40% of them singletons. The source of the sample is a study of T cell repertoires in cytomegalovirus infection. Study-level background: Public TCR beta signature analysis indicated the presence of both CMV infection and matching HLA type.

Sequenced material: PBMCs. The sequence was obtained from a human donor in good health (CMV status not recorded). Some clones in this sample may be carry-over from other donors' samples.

CDR3 in amino acids: CASSQFGTSGGAGTYNEQFF. For the CDR3, the DNA is TGCGCCAGCAGCCAATTCGGGACTAGCGGGGGGGCCGGGACCTACAATGAGCAGTTCTTC. The V and J genes are TRBV4-1 and TRBJ2-1; 16 nucleotides agree with TRBD2. V lost 2 bases to trimming and J lost 2 bases; unmatched junction nucleotides: 9. From germline, CDR1 is MGHRA and CDR2 YSYEKL. The CDR3 runs to 20 residues.